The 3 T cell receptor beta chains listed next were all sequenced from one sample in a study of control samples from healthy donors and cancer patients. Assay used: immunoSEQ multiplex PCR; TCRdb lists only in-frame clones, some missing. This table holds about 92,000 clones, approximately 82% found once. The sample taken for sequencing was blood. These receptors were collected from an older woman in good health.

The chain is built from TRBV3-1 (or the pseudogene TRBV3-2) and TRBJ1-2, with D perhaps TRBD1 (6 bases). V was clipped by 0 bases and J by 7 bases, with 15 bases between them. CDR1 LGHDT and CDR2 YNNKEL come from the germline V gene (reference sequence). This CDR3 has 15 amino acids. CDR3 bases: TGTGCCAGCAGCCAAGAAGACAGGCCTGGGGGTGGCTACACCTTC. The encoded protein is CASSQEDRPGGGYTF.

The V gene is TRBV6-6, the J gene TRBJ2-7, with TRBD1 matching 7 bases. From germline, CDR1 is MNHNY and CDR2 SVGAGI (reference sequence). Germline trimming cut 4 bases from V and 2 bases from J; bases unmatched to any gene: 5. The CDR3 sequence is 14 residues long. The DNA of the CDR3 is TGTGCCAGCAGTTCGGACAGGACGACCTACGAGCAGTACTTC. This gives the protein CASSSDRTTYEQYF.

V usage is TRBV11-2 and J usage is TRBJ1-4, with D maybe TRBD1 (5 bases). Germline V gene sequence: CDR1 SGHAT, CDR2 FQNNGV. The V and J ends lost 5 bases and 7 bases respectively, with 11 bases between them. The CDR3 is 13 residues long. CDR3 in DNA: TGTGCCAGCAGCCCGGGGGGGGTTGAAAAACTGTTTTTT. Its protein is CASSPGGVEKLFF. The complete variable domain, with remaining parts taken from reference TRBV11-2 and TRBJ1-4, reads EAGVAQSPRYKIIEKRQSVAFWCNPISGHATLYWYQQILGQGPKLLIQFQNNGVVDDSQLPKDRFSAERLKGVDSTLKIQPAKLEDSAVYLCASSPGGVEKLFFGSGTQLSVL.